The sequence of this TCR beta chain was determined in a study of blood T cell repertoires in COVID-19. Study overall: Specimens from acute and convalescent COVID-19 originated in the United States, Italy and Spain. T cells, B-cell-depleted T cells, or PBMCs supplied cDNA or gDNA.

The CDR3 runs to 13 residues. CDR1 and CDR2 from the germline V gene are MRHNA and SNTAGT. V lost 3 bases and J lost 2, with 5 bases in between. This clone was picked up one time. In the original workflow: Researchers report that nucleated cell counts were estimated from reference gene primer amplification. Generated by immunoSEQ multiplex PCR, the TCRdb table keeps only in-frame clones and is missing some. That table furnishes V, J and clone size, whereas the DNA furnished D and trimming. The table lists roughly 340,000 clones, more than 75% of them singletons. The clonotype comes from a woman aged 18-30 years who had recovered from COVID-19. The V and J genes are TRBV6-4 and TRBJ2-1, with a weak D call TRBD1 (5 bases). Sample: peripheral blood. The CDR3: CASSEDTYNEQFF. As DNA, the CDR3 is TGTGCCAGCAGTGAGGACACCTACAATGAGCAGTTCTTC.